This T cell receptor (beta chain) was identified during a study of beta chain features in type 1 diabetes. The table lists this clone with a few counts. Its antigen is as yet unknown. Study-wide points: Whether TCRB rearrangement is influenced by HLA type went unresolved here.

Expressed TCRB transcripts were sequenced because the isolated RNA had all been reverse transcribed beforehand. Some clones are missing from TCRdb's copy, which holds only in-frame ones; the method was immunoSEQ multiplex PCR. The data hold about 620,000 clones, with around a sixth observed a single time. Trimming took 5 bases from V and 3 from J, leaving 17 bases between them. Germline CDR1 and CDR2: SEHNR and FQNEAQ (reference sequence). The CDR3 has 15 amino acids. The sequenced sample consisted of naive CD4+ T cells from blood. V usage is TRBV7-9 and J usage is TRBJ2-7; maybe TRBD2 (6 bases). This clonotype was obtained from a man aged 18 to 35 in good health. The CDR3 DNA sequence: TGTGCCAGCAGCCCGGAGGGCTTACTACGCTACGAGCAGTACTTC. It yields the protein CASSPEGLLRYEQYF.